This T cell receptor (beta chain) was captured by sequencing in a study of T-cell memory formation after mild COVID-19. Study background: TCR clusters were mostly donor specific. Whole-study findings and limits: Certain responding clones were present in pre-infection memory, suggesting participation of cross-reactive memory.

The germline V gene has CDR1 SEHNR and CDR2 FQNEAQ (reference sequence). This CDR3 spans 15 amino acids. V lost 3 bases to trimming and J lost 5 bases; unmatched junction nucleotides: 6. TCR alpha and TCR beta cDNA libraries carrying sample barcodes and UMIs were produced by 5'RACE using constant-segment primers. MiXCR, applied by TCRdb to the 5' RACE reads, yields one record per CDR3 protein. The sample lists hundreds of thousands of distinct CDR3 sequences, 15% to 20% occurring once. A few counts support this clonotype. No antigen is known for it. Sequencing used PBMCs or a T cell subset sorted from them (not recorded which). This receptor was identified in a young man who had mild COVID-19 (a few samples of this study predate the infection). Cell type and time point are not known. The chain combines TRBV7-9 with TRBJ2-3, with TRBD1 matching over 9 bases. The CDR3 reads CASSFLPGQGDTQYF. The CDR3 region has the DNA TGTGCCAGCAGCTTTCTCCCGGGACAGGGAGATACGCAGTATTTT.